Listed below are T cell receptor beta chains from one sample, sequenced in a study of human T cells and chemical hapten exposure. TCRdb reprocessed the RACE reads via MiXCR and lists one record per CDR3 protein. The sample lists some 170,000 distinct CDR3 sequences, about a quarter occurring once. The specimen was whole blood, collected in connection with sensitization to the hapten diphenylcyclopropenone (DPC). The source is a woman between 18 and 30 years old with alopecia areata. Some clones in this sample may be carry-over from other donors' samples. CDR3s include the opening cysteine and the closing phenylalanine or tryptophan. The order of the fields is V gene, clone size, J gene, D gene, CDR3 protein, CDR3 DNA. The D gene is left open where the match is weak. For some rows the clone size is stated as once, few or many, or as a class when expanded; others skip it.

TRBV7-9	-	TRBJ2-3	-	CASSQPRSTDTQYF	TGTGCCAGCAGCCAGCCCCGAAGCACAGATACGCAGTATTTT
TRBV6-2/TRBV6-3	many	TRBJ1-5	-	CASRLHPSQPQHF	TGTGCCAGCAGATTACACCCTTCCCAGCCCCAGCATTTT
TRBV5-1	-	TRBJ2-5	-	CASREGTQETQYF	TGCGCCAGCAGGGAAGGGACCCAAGAGACCCAGTACTTC
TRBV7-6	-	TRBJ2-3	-	CASSLAEAALDTQYF	TGTGCCAGCAGCTTAGCCGAAGCCGCTCTAGATACGCAGTATTTT
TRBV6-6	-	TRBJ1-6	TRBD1	CASFGTGGKSPLHF	TGTGCCAGCTTCGGAACAGGGGGTAAATCACCCCTCCACTTT
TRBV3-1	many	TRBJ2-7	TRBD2	CASSPGLAGVEQYF	TGTGCCAGCAGCCCCGGACTAGCGGGAGTGGAGCAGTACTTC
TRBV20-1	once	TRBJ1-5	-	CSAAASNQPQHF	TGCAGTGCAGCAGCCAGCAATCAGCCCCAACATTTT
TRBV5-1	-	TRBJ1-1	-	CASSLEWSVNTEAFF	TGCGCCAGCAGCTTGGAGTGGTCCGTGAACACTGAAGCTTTCTTT
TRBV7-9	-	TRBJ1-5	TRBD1	CASSLDRGRNQPQHF	TGTGCCAGCAGCTTGGACAGGGGCAGGAATCAGCCCCAGCATTTT
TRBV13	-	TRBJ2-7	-	CASSEIRRRAPKSNEQYF	TGTGCCAGCAGCGAAATTCGGAGGAGGGCGCCCAAAAGCAACGAGCAGTACTTC
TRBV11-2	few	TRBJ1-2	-	CASSSIRQGRGYTF	TGTGCCAGCAGCTCCATTAGGCAGGGTCGGGGCTACACCTTC
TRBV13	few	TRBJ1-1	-	CASRDSGHDFEAFF	TGTGCCAGCAGGGATTCGGGACACGATTTTGAAGCTTTCTTT
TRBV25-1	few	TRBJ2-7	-	CASSGSLSGTYEQYF	TGTGCCAGCAGTGGTAGCCTCAGCGGAACCTACGAGCAGTACTTC
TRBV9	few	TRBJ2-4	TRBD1	CASSVAGDRAIQYF	TGTGCCAGCAGCGTAGCTGGGGACAGGGCTATTCAGTACTTC
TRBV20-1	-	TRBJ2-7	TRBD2	CSARAFAGGPHEQYF	TGCAGTGCTAGAGCCTTCGCGGGGGGGCCTCACGAGCAGTACTTC
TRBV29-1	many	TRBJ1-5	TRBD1	CSVGTGNQPQHF	TGCAGCGTCGGGACAGGGAATCAGCCCCAGCATTTT
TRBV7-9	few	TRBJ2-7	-	CASSPYTTYEQYF	TGTGCCAGCAGCCCCTACACGACCTACGAGCAGTACTTC
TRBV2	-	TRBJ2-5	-	CASNPRMREETQYF	TGTGCCAGCAATCCGAGGATGAGAGAGGAGACCCAGTACTTC
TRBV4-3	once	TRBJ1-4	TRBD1	CASSQDPGGVNEKLFF	TGCGCCAGCAGCCAAGATCCAGGGGGCGTTAATGAAAAACTGTTTTTT
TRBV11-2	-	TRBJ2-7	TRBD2	CASSRIQSSGRARAPYEQYF	TGTGCCAGCAGCCGTATTCAGTCTAGCGGGAGAGCCCGGGCTCCCTACGAGCAGTACTTC
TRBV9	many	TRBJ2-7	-	CASSDTGREQYF	TGTGCCAGCAGCGACACAGGGCGCGAGCAGTACTTC
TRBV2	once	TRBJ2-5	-	CASSPQYF	TGTGCCAGCAGTCCCCAGTACTTC
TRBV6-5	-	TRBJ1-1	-	CASSSRLTEAFF	TGTGCCAGCAGTTCCAGGCTCACTGAAGCTTTCTTT
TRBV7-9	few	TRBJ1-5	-	CASSLAGAQPQHF	TGTGCCAGCAGCTTAGCGGGAGCTCAGCCCCAGCATTTT
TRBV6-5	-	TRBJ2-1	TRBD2	CASSYSILAGGSNEQFF	TGTGCCAGCAGTTACTCAATACTAGCGGGAGGGTCCAATGAGCAGTTCTTC
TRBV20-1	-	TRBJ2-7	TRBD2	CSATLTSGRQYEQYF	TGCAGTGCTACCCTTACGAGCGGGAGGCAATACGAGCAGTACTTC